These T cell receptor beta chains were read from a single sample in a study of tumor-infiltrating lymphocytes in primary liver carcinoma. TCRdb called the multiplex PCR reads again in MiXCR, with one record for every CDR3 protein. The sample gives under 30,000 distinct CDR3 sequences, roughly four fifths of which show up once; around half is in the top ten. Sequencing was done on a sample of liver tumor tissue from sampling region 3. The origin of the receptors is a middle-aged man with primary liver carcinoma and hepatitis B virus infection. Each CDR3 is given with its conserved first and last residue. Clone size appears in some rows only: once, few, many, or a class for an expanded clone.

clone_size v_call cdr3_aa
. TRBV5-5 CVSCPGQASYNGQFF
. TRBV6-2/TRBV6-3 CASISPLDQPQHF
. TRBV29-1 CGVEGTGCGTEAFF
. TRBV12-3/TRBV12-4 CASSGYSAGELFF
medium-sized TRBV12-3/TRBV12-4 CASSPRLTYEQYF
. TRBV10-3 CAINESTSGRDTQYF
. TRBV12-3/TRBV12-4 CASSFWGGADIARNIQYF
many TRBV9 CASSAGPGQGDEQYF
. TRBV7-9 CASSLCLAGEVEGNVRFF
once TRBV29-1 CSVEGPGNKQFF
. TRBV5-1 CASSLEAGDWRDTQYF
once TRBV5-6 CVSSFDQQETQYF
. TRBV5-4 CATRGATDMEYF
. TRBV10-2 CASTEGGLDYGYTF
. TRBV12-3/TRBV12-4 CASSLIGSCSSCEQHF
medium-sized TRBV19 CASSILGQGMNTEAFF
. TRBV4-2 CASNQEVRRADKQYF
many TRBV9 CASSEGRDRGFNEQFF
. TRBV13 CASSLRQYNYEQYF
many TRBV28 CASSFRASGIYEQYF
. TRBV29-1 CSVVLAGAFHEQYF
. TRBV5-4 CASSLGWAALSPYNEQFF
. TRBV9 CASSVGIAPQETQYF
. TRBV19 CACNEDGAQETQYF
. TRBV4-3 CAINQDRETPYEQYF
few TRBV6-5 CASSDTGTGVYGYTF